A single sample is the source of the 13 T cell receptor beta chains below, sequenced in a study of CD8 T cells in ankylosing spondylitis. Whole-study results and caveats: Characteristic of ankylosing spondylitis blood, it appeared, was a TCR beta motif comprising roughly eight highly homologous variants.

TCRdb independently ran MiXCR on the 5' RACE reads; one entry per CDR3 protein. The sample consists of approximately 520,000 distinct CDR3 sequences, about 5.2% of them appearing once. Their recognized antigens are unknown. Sequencing input: blood, either unsorted or a sorted T cell fraction (not recorded which). These receptors were taken from a male donor with ankylosing spondylitis.

This clonotype was observed a handful of times. The gene calls are TRBV20-1 and TRBJ2-7; D possibly corresponds to TRBD1 (6 bases). Germline CDR1 is DFQATT and CDR2 is SNEGSKA (reference sequence). CDR3 size: 13 residues. V shed 3 bases and J shed 3 bases, with 12 bases lying between them. CDR3 bases: TGCAGTGCTAGCCGATACAGGGACTACGAGCAGTACTTC. Translated: CSASRYRDYEQYF.

This clonotype appeared many times. This chain connects TRBV5-1 to TRBJ1-1; D perhaps matches TRBD1 (6 bases). V was clipped by 2 bases and J by 1 base, with 21 bases between them. The germline V gene has CDR1 SGHRS and CDR2 YFSETQ. The CDR3 is 18 residues long. In nucleotides, the CDR3 is TGCGCCAGCAGCTTAAACAGGGTGGGGGGGACGAGGAACACTGAAGCTTTCTTT. Encoded protein: CASSLNRVGGTRNTEAFF.

This clonotype was picked up many times. The chain uses TRBV9 and TRBJ1-5; no reliable D call. V gave up 0 bases and J gave up 1 base, with 2 bases separating them. Germline loops: CDR1 SGDLS, CDR2 YYNGEE. The CDR3 sequence is 13 residues long. In DNA, the CDR3 is TGTGCCAGCAGCGTAGGAAGCAATCAGCCCCAGCATTTT. It codes for CASSVGSNQPQHF.

This clonotype was counted between two and nine times. This chain links TRBV7-9 with TRBJ2-1; 12 bases match TRBD2. V lost 6 bases to trimming and J lost 6 bases; unmatched junction nucleotides: 9. The CDR3 totals 16 residues. In germline, CDR1 is SEHNR, CDR2 FQNEAQ (reference sequence). CDR3 sequence: CASSSTSGSYFNEQFF. The DNA for the CDR3 is TGTGCCAGCAGTTCGACTAGCGGGAGCTATTTCAATGAGCAGTTCTTC.

Many counts were recorded for this clonotype. The chain joins TRBV7-2 to TRBJ2-7, with TRBD1 matching 7 bases. Germline V gene lookup returns CDR1 SGHTA and CDR2 FQGNSA. The CDR3 runs to 14 residues. V dropped 3 bases and J dropped 3; count of bases not matched to a gene: 5. The DNA for the CDR3 is TGTGCCAGCAGCTTGTGGGGACAGCACTACGAGCAGTACTTC. This gives the protein CASSLWGQHYEQYF.

Ten or more counts support this clonotype. The J gene is TRBJ1-2, the V gene TRBV20-1, with TRBD1 as a possible D gene (6 bases). CDR1 is DFQATT, CDR2 SNEGSKA, per germline (reference sequence). This CDR3 region has 12 residues. Trimming stripped 4 bases from V and 4 bases from J, with 10 bases between. CDR3 in amino acids: CSATGVGYGYTF. Here the CDR3 DNA reads TGCAGTGCTACAGGGGTGGGCTATGGCTACACCTTC.

This clonotype was found many times. The V and J genes are TRBV5-1 and TRBJ2-7; 7 bases align to TRBD2. This CDR3 spans 13 amino acids. With 2 bases clipped from V and 4 bases from J, the junction kept 3 bases outside the gene matches. Germline V gene lookup returns CDR1 SGHRS and CDR2 YFSETQ. In DNA, the CDR3 is TGCGCCAGCAGCTTCCCGGGAGGTTACGAGCAGTACTTC. Protein: CASSFPGGYEQYF.

This clonotype was seen repeatedly, ten times or more. J is TRBJ2-7 and V is TRBV4-3; 7 bases are shared with TRBD2. Germline trimming cut 4 bases from V and 2 bases from J; bases unmatched to any gene: 11. The CDR3 length is 16 residues. Per the germline V gene, CDR1 is LGHNA and CDR2 is YSLEER. CDR3 in amino acids: CASSPGGSGDPYEQYF. The DNA of the CDR3 is TGCGCCAGCAGCCCGGGTGGAAGCGGGGATCCCTACGAGCAGTACTTC.

CDR3: CASSLAQGRDTGELFF. The CDR3 nucleotides are TGTGCCAGCAGCTTGGCTCAGGGTCGTGACACCGGGGAGCTGTTTTTT. The chain is built from TRBV7-6 and TRBJ2-2; tentatively, D is TRBD1 (5 bases). V dropped 3 bases and J dropped 3 bases, with 14 bases sitting between them. The CDR3 consists of 16 residues. Germline V gene sequence: CDR1 SGHVS, CDR2 FNYEAQ.

This clonotype was recorded at least ten times. The chain links TRBV25-1 to TRBJ1-6; D is perhaps TRBD1 (6 bases). Trimming took 3 bases from V and 5 from J, leaving 14 bases between them. The germline V gene has CDR1 MGHDK and CDR2 SYGVNS. This CDR3 region has 16 residues. The CDR3 sequence: CASSEGGGPDNSPLHF. In DNA, the CDR3 is TGTGCCAGCAGTGAGGGAGGGGGGCCGGATAATTCACCCCTCCACTTT.

This clonotype was counted many times. V is TRBV5-1 and J is TRBJ2-1, with a weak D call TRBD1 (6 bases). The V gene's germline CDR1 is SGHRS and CDR2 YFSETQ. Trimming pared 7 bases from V and 1 base from J, leaving 15 bases between. CDR3 length equals 15 residues. The CDR3 bases are TGCGCCAGCTCACGCCCGGACAGATCCTACAATGAGCAGTTCTTC. This gives the protein CASSRPDRSYNEQFF.

This rearrangement joins TRBV20-1 to TRBJ1-1; 7 bases align to TRBD1. The CDR3 totals 16 residues. Germline V lookup: CDR1 DFQATT, CDR2 SNEGSKA (reference sequence). Trimming at V came to 0 bases and at J to 5 bases, leaving 12 bases not matched to a gene. The CDR3 sequence: CSARDTGRGGQTEAFF. The CDR3 nucleotides are TGCAGTGCTAGAGATACCGGAAGAGGGGGCCAAACTGAAGCTTTCTTT.

This clonotype was detected many times. V gene TRBV20-1 combines with J gene TRBJ2-1, with D unclear. Germline V lookup: CDR1 DFQATT, CDR2 SNEGSKA (reference sequence). The CDR3 consists of 12 residues. The V end lost 5 bases, the J end lost 2 bases, and 7 bases lay between the germline ends. The CDR3 coding sequence is TGCAGTGCTGCGGCTACCTACAATGAGCAGTTCTTC. Protein: CSAAATYNEQFF.